This TCR beta chain originates from a study of blood T cells in healthy people across ages. Study-level findings and limits: The fall in TCR beta diversity per million T cells was roughly linear with age.

Alongside a J-beta primer mix, a sample-barcoded 5' primer served in a second PCR lasting roughly 6 to 11 cycles. TCRdb analysed the 5' RACE reads with MiXCR anew, one entry per CDR3 protein. In the table there are over 1,500,000 distinct CDR3 sequences, 35% to 50% of which are singletons. Concerning this clonotype itself: The antigen is not known.

The receptor's source is a human donor in good health. Source material: blood.

CDR3 DNA sequence: TGCAGTGCTAGTCCCGTGGGTACTGAAGCTTTCTTT. Amino acid sequence: CSASPVGTEAFF. The genes are TRBV20-1 and TRBJ1-1; D is ambiguous. The CDR3 is 12 residues long. Trimming took off 3 bases at V and 5 bases at J, with 10 bases between the two ends. The V gene's germline CDR1 is DFQATT and CDR2 SNEGSKA (reference sequence).